The present T cell receptor (beta chain) was sequenced within a study of shared clonotypes between healthy human individuals (dated by TCRdb to between 2020 and 2021). About the full investigation: The cohort comprised a couple of women and a few men aged 18 to 49 years. For each donor, three plates each were used for CD4 naive and CD4 memory, two plates were used for CD8 naive, and one plate was used for CD8 memory. Blood TCR repertoires of about five healthy adults were deeply sequenced to estimate repertoire size and the extent of clonotype sharing between individuals. Libraries were prepared and TCR repertoires were sequenced by different laboratories using diverse techniques, in order to increase sequencing depth and limit assay-specific biases. Leukapheresis yielded between about 0.85 and 10 billion PBMCs per donor.

Turning to this clone: Its antigen is unknown. No base quality values were provided; no much bigger clone lies one nucleotide off.

Using the deep immunoSEQ assay, TCR CDR3 regions were amplified from genomic DNA by multiplex PCR. Genomic DNA extracted from each cell subset was distributed evenly over all wells of several immunoSEQ 96-well plates, and each plate served as one replicate. For sorted subsets, about 200 ng genomic DNA, equal to 25,000 to 35,000 T cell genomes, was loaded into each replicate PCR. The purified libraries were quantified using a Qubit 3.0 fluorometer, sized with a Bioanalyzer 2100, and then quantified again using the KAPA Library Quantification kit. A separate single-read 150-cycle Illumina NextSeq 550 flow cell was used to sequence each immunoSEQ 96-well plate. Turning to the authors' computational methods: Because the immunoSEQ output included only junctional sequences and no quality scores, the filtering could not be the same as the filtering used for full-length reads. Sequences were annotated with PyIR, a Python wrapper for IgBLAST v1.9, and V/J genes and CDR3 were assigned using IMGT germline references. Reads with weak V/J assignments (E-value above 1e-6), missing CDR3, stop codons, out-of-frame junctions, or ambiguous translated residues were removed. V3J clonotypes were defined by identical inferred V gene, J gene, and CDR3 amino acid sequence. Percentage overlap between repertoires was computed as shared unique clonotypes divided by the size of the smaller repertoire. Richness of each repertoire was evaluated using RTK rarefaction, the Chao1 estimator, and Recon v2.1 estimates of unobserved clonotypes. Generation probabilities for all TCRbeta clonotypes obtained by the gDNA method from four donors were computed using OLGA. TCRdb stores this immuneACCESS table with in-frame sequences only. Part of the clones is absent; in the studies checked, under half of the shortfall reflects unresolved V genes, and no reason is known for the rest. V and J calls and clone size are as listed in that table; D and trimming were resolved from the DNA. The sample includes approximately 2,200,000 clones, with approximately 94% observed a single time. The top ten hold 1.5% to 2% of the sample.

CD8 naive samples were CD45RO-negative cells positively selected for CCR7, giving a CD45RA+CCR7+ population that excluded TemRA cells. Donors were healthy HIV-negative adults with no recently reported acute infections or vaccinations. Every donor was a Caucasian adult living in Nashville, Tennessee, USA. Blood was collected by leukapheresis, and PBMCs were isolated by Ficoll-Histopaque density gradient centrifugation and then cryopreserved in liquid nitrogen vapor phase. Analytical flow cytometry was used to check the purity and quantity of each magnetically sorted T cell population. Each sorted fraction had its genomic DNA isolated and then quantified by UV absorbance on a Nanodrop 2000c. From the germline V gene (reference sequence), CDR1 is LNHDA and CDR2 is SQIVND. There are 15 amino acids in the CDR3, from cysteine to phenylalanine inclusive. Kept here is only the CDR3 DNA, which spans 45 bases and is read in frame from base 1. Trimming at the junction amounts to 7 bases on V and 3 bases on J, and the germline ends lie 16 bases apart.

Summary of the overall study and its limitations: The genetic and exposure-history diversity represented was limited by the small number of donors. Sharing across four donors was observed for around 4.8% of naive CD4, less than 4% of naive CD8, 2% to 2.5% of memory CD4, and less than 0.45% of memory CD8 clonotypes. Compared with non-shared clonotypes, the clonotypes found in all four sorted-subset donors had higher generation probabilities. Sampling was limited to blood, and TCR repertoires in tissue likely differ from TCR repertoires in blood. Incomplete sequencing was indicated by rarefaction of sorted-subset datasets, despite the large sequencing depth. Based on pairwise subsampling, the degree of clonotype sharing among donors was expected to be affected by sequencing depth. Naive subsets generally had larger estimated clonotype richness than memory subsets did.

The chain joins TRBV19 to TRBJ1-3; TRBD1 might be the D gene, on 6 matching bases. The sequencing input was naive CD8+ T cells from PBMCs. The cell subset or site label for this specimen denotes: CD45RA+CCR7+. The clonotype was recovered from a man between 18 and 29 years old in good health. Some clones in this sample may be carry-over from other donors' samples. CDR3 protein: CASTPTGLRGNTIYF. The DNA sequence is given as TGTGCCAGTACTCCGACAGGTTTGCGTGGAAACACCATATATTTT. The reference TRBV19 and TRBJ1-3 proteins fill in what lies around the CDR3, so the full variable domain reads DGGITQSPKYLFRKEGQNVTLSCEQNLNHDAMYWYRQDPGQGLRLIYYSQIVNDFQKGDIAEGYSVSREKKESFPLTVTSAQKNPTAFYLCASTPTGLRGNTIYFGEGSWLTVV.